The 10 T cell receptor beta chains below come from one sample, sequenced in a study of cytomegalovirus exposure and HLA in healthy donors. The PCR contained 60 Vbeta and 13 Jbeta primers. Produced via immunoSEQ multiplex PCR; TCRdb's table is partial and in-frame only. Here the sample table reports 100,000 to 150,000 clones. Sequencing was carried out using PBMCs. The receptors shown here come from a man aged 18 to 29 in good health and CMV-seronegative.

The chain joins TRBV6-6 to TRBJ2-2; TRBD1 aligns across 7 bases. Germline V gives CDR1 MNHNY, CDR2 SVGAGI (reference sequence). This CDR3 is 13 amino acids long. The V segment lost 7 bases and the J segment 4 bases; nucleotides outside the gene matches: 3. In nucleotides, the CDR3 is TGTGCCAGCAAGGGACAGTTCACCGGGGAGCTGTTTTTT. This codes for CASKGQFTGELFF.

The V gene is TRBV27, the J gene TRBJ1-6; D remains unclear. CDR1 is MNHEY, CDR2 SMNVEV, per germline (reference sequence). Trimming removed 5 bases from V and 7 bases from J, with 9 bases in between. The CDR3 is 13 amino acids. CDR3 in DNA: TGTGCCAGCAGTCCCGAGGGAAATTCACCCCTCCACTTT. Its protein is CASSPEGNSPLHF.

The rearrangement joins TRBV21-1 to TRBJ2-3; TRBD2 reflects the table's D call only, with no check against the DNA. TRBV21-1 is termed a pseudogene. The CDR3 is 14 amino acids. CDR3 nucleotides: TGTGCCAGCAGCAAAGATCCTAGCACAGATACGCAGTATTTT. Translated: CASSKDPSTDTQYF.

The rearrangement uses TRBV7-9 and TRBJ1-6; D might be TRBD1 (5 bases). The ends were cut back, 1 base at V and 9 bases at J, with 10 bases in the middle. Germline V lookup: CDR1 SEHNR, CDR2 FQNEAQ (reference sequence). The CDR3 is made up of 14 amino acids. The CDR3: CASSLEEGLSPLHF. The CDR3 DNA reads TGTGCCAGCAGCTTAGAGGAGGGGCTTTCACCCCTCCACTTT.

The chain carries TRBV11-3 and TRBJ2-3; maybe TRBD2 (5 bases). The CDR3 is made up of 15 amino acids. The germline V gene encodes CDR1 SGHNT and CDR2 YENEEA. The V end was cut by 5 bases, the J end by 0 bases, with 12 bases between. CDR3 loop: CASSVKRQSTDTQYF. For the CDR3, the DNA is TGTGCCAGCAGCGTCAAGCGGCAGAGCACAGATACGCAGTATTTT. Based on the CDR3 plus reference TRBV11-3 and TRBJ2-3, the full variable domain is EAGVVQSPRYKIIEKKQPVAFWCNPISGHNTLYWYLQNLGQGPELLIRYENEEAVDDSQLPKDRFSAERLKGVDSTLKIQPAELGDSAVYLCASSVKRQSTDTQYFGPGTRLTVL.

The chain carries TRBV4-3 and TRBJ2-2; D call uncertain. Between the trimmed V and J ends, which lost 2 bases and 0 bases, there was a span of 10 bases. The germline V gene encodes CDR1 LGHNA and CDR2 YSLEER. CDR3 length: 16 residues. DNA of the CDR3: TGCGCCAGCAGCCAAAATTTGGGCACGAACACCGGGGAGCTGTTTTTT. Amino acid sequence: CASSQNLGTNTGELFF.

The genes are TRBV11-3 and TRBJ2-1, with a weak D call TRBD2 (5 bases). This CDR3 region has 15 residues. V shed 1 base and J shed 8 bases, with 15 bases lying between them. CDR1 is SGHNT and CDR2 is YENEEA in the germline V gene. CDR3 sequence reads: CASSLGTSPEDEQFF. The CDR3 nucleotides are TGTGCCAGCAGCTTAGGGACTTCCCCGGAGGATGAGCAGTTCTTC.

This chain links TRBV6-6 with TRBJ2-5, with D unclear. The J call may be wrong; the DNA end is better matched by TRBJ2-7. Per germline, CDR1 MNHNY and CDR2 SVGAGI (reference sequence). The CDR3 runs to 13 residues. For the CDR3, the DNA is TGTGCCAGCAGTTTGGAGAGCTCCTACGAGCAGTACTTC. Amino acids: CASSLESSYEQYF.

Here the CDR3 reads CASSSTGTRYEQYF. The CDR3 DNA reads TGTGCCAGCAGCTCCACCGGGACACGCTACGAGCAGTACTTC. This sequence joins TRBV7-9 and TRBJ2-7; tentatively, D is TRBD1 (6 bases). The germline V gene has CDR1 SEHNR and CDR2 FQNEAQ (reference sequence). The CDR3 totals 14 residues. With 4 bases removed from V and 3 bases from J, the gap between germline ends came to 13 bases.

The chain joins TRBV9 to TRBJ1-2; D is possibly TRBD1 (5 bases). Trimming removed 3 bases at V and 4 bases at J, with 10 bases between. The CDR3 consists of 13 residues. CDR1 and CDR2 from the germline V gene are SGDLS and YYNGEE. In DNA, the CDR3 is TGTGCCAGCAGCGGGGGGGGTGTCTATGGCTACACCTTC. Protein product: CASSGGGVYGYTF. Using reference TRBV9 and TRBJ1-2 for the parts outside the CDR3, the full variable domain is DSGVTQTPKHLITATGQRVTLRCSPRSGDLSVYWYQQSLDQGLQFLIQYYNGEERAKGNILERFSAQQFPDLHSELNLSSLELGDSALYFCASSGGGVYGYTFGSGTRLTVV.